The rows below give T cell receptor beta chains drawn from one sample of a study of cytomegalovirus exposure and HLA in healthy donors. Sequenced by immunoSEQ multiplex PCR; TCRdb stores in-frame clones only, minus some. The table has some 130,000 clones, roughly 85% seen once; the top ten hold about 6.5%. Sequences were obtained from PBMCs. Receptors originate from a man between 35 and 55 years old in good health and CMV-seropositive. The CDR3 runs from the conserved cysteine through the conserved F or W. Fields, in order: V gene, D gene, clone size, J gene, CDR3 protein, CDR3 DNA. The D gene is left open where the match is weak. Size is omitted from some rows. Given values are once, few, many or a class for expanded clones.

V: TRBV5-1
D: -
size: -
J: TRBJ2-1
CDR3: CASSTGPGQEGLEQFF
DNA: TGCGCCAGCAGCACTGGCCCGGGCCAAGAGGGACTTGAGCAGTTCTTC

V: TRBV30
D: -
size: once
J: TRBJ2-7
CDR3: CAWSRGPALEMYEQYF
DNA: TGTGCCTGGAGTAGAGGGCCGGCCTTAGAAATGTACGAGCAGTACTTC

V: TRBV10-3
D: TRBD1
size: -
J: TRBJ2-7
CDR3: CAIRRAGTGYEQYF
DNA: TGTGCCATCAGGAGGGCCGGGACAGGCTACGAGCAGTACTTC

V: TRBV15
D: TRBD1
size: -
J: TRBJ2-1
CDR3: CATSRARGLGNEQFF
DNA: TGTGCCACCAGCAGAGCGAGGGGGCTCGGGAATGAGCAGTTCTTC

V: TRBV28
D: TRBD2
size: few
J: TRBJ2-7
CDR3: CASRPEGLAGVGLRGEQYF
DNA: TGTGCCAGCAGACCCGAGGGACTAGCGGGAGTCGGGCTTAGAGGCGAGCAGTACTTC

V: TRBV27
D: -
size: few
J: TRBJ1-2
CDR3: CASSRNPAGYGYTF
DNA: TGTGCCAGCAGTCGTAACCCTGCGGGCTATGGCTACACCTTC

V: TRBV19
D: TRBD1
size: -
J: TRBJ1-5
CDR3: CASSGQGRQPQHF
DNA: TGTGCCAGTAGTGGACAGGGGAGGCAGCCCCAGCATTTT

V: TRBV4-2
D: -
size: few
J: TRBJ1-5
CDR3: CASSQEVGGGSNQPQHF
DNA: TGTGCCAGCAGCCAAGAAGTTGGGGGGGGGAGCAATCAGCCCCAGCATTTT

V: TRBV2
D: -
size: few
J: TRBJ2-7
CDR3: CASSELSPGEQYF
DNA: TGTGCCAGCAGTGAGTTGAGTCCCGGCGAGCAGTACTTC

V: TRBV19
D: TRBD2
size: -
J: TRBJ2-1
CDR3: CASSIAVPSGEGTANEQFF
DNA: TGTGCCAGTAGTATAGCCGTCCCTAGCGGGGAGGGGACCGCCAATGAGCAGTTCTTC

V: TRBV7-9
D: -
size: -
J: TRBJ1-1
CDR3: CASSLTEATEAFF
DNA: TGTGCCAGCAGCTTAACTGAGGCGACTGAAGCTTTCTTT

V: TRBV2
D: TRBD1
size: -
J: TRBJ1-1
CDR3: CASSFDRANTEAFF
DNA: TGTGCCAGCAGTTTTGACAGGGCGAACACTGAAGCTTTCTTT

V: TRBV20-1
D: -
size: -
J: TRBJ2-5
CDR3: CSARDSATGDF
DNA: TGCAGTGCTAGAGATTCGGCTACGGGTGACTTC

V: TRBV19
D: -
size: -
J: TRBJ2-4
CDR3: CASSIGLPGNIQYF
DNA: TGTGCCAGTAGTATCGGTCTCCCGGGGAACATTCAGTACTTC

V: TRBV10-1
D: -
size: -
J: TRBJ1-1
CDR3: CASSERRAPNTEAFF
DNA: TGCGCCAGCAGTGAAAGGCGGGCCCCGAACACTGAAGCTTTCTTT

V: TRBV28
D: -
size: few
J: TRBJ2-1
CDR3: CASSLDERVSSYNEQFF
DNA: TGTGCCAGCAGTTTAGACGAGCGGGTGAGCTCCTACAATGAGCAGTTCTTC

V: TRBV25-1
D: TRBD1
size: many
J: TRBJ1-2
CDR3: CASSVGTGGNYGYTF
DNA: TGTGCCAGCAGTGTAGGGACAGGGGGTAACTATGGCTACACCTTC

V: TRBV25-1
D: TRBD1
size: -
J: TRBJ2-7
CDR3: CASSETRQGVFEGYEQYF
DNA: TGTGCCAGCAGTGAAACGCGGCAGGGGGTATTCGAGGGGTACGAGCAGTACTTC

V: TRBV30
D: -
size: -
J: TRBJ2-5
CDR3: CAWSVLRETQYF
DNA: TGTGCCTGGAGTGTACTGCGAGAGACCCAGTACTTC

V: TRBV28
D: TRBD2
size: -
J: TRBJ2-1
CDR3: CASSYQGLAVYNEQFF
DNA: TGTGCCAGCAGTTACCAGGGACTAGCGGTATACAATGAGCAGTTCTTC

V: TRBV6-1
D: TRBD1
size: -
J: TRBJ1-4
CDR3: CASSGQGAGNEKLFF
DNA: TGTGCCAGCAGTGGACAGGGGGCCGGTAATGAAAAACTGTTTTTT

V: TRBV19
D: TRBD1
size: -
J: TRBJ1-2
CDR3: CASRVLRTGSSNYTF
DNA: TGTGCCAGTAGGGTTCTACGGACAGGGTCTAGTAACTACACCTTC

V: TRBV5-1
D: TRBD2
size: -
J: TRBJ2-1
CDR3: CASSAGLAGVDEQFF
DNA: TGCGCCAGCAGCGCTGGACTAGCGGGAGTGGATGAGCAGTTCTTC

V: TRBV5-1
D: -
size: -
J: TRBJ1-4
CDR3: CASSIQGTNEKLFF
DNA: TGCGCCAGCAGCATTCAGGGAACTAATGAAAAACTGTTTTTT

V: TRBV25-1
D: -
size: -
J: TRBJ2-7
CDR3: CASSEWGGIYEQYF
DNA: TGTGCCAGCAGTGAATGGGGAGGAATCTACGAGCAGTACTTC

V: TRBV15
D: -
size: once
J: TRBJ1-5
CDR3: CATALGRGGQPQHF
DNA: TGTGCCACCGCCCTGGGGAGGGGCGGTCAGCCCCAGCATTTT

V: TRBV5-8
D: TRBD1
size: -
J: TRBJ1-2
CDR3: CASSSTPGQRSGYTF
DNA: TGTGCCAGCAGCTCCACTCCGGGACAGCGGTCGGGCTACACCTTC

V: TRBV18
D: -
size: -
J: TRBJ2-7
CDR3: CASSPPPSTSYEQYF
DNA: TGTGCCAGCTCACCACCACCCAGTACATCCTACGAGCAGTACTTC

V: TRBV7-3
D: TRBD2
size: -
J: TRBJ2-5
CDR3: CASSQTSGGGVETQYF
DNA: TGTGCCAGCAGCCAGACTAGCGGAGGGGGGGTCGAGACCCAGTACTTC

V: TRBV19
D: -
size: few
J: TRBJ2-5
CDR3: CASSSQGQGLVETQYF
DNA: TGTGCCAGTAGTAGTCAAGGCCAGGGGCTGGTAGAGACCCAGTACTTC

V: TRBV5-4
D: -
size: once
J: TRBJ2-7
CDR3: CASSLVGQNVGEQYF
DNA: TGTGCCAGCAGCTTGGTTGGGCAGAACGTTGGGGAGCAGTACTTC

V: TRBV18
D: TRBD2
size: -
J: TRBJ2-7
CDR3: CASSSGLAGSYEQYF
DNA: TGTGCCAGCTCAAGTGGACTAGCGGGTTCCTACGAGCAGTACTTC

V: TRBV9
D: -
size: -
J: TRBJ2-6
CDR3: CASSFRSGDSGANVLTF
DNA: TGTGCCAGCAGCTTCCGATCGGGAGACTCTGGGGCCAACGTCCTGACTTTC

V: TRBV11-2
D: -
size: -
J: TRBJ2-2
CDR3: CASRIGRGRLTGELFF
DNA: TGTGCCAGCAGGATAGGGAGGGGGAGACTCACCGGGGAGCTGTTTTTT

V: TRBV27
D: TRBD2
size: -
J: TRBJ2-1
CDR3: CASSRRSGSSYNEQFF
DNA: TGTGCCAGCAGCAGGAGAAGCGGGAGCTCCTACAATGAGCAGTTCTTC

V: TRBV28
D: -
size: few
J: TRBJ1-5
CDR3: CASSLADSRHQPQHF
DNA: TGTGCCAGCAGTTTAGCGGACAGTCGACATCAGCCCCAGCATTTT

V: TRBV19
D: TRBD1
size: -
J: TRBJ2-7
CDR3: CASGTGVLEQYF
DNA: TGTGCCAGCGGGACAGGGGTTCTCGAGCAGTACTTC

V: TRBV5-6
D: -
size: -
J: TRBJ2-7
CDR3: CASSLEAGNEQYF
DNA: TGTGCCAGCAGCTTGGAAGCGGGCAACGAGCAGTACTTC

V: TRBV14
D: -
size: -
J: TRBJ2-2
CDR3: CASSPTRGGTGELFF
DNA: TGTGCCAGCAGCCCCACAAGAGGGGGCACCGGGGAGCTGTTTTTT

V: TRBV11-3
D: TRBD1
size: -
J: TRBJ2-2
CDR3: CASSNLRGPNTGELFF
DNA: TGTGCCAGCAGCAACCTTAGGGGGCCCAACACCGGGGAGCTGTTTTTT

V: TRBV5-6
D: -
size: -
J: TRBJ1-2
CDR3: CASSGQGYYGYTF
DNA: TGTGCCAGCAGCGGGCAGGGCTACTATGGCTACACCTTC

V: TRBV19
D: -
size: -
J: TRBJ2-1
CDR3: CASSPRSGSYNEQFF
DNA: TGTGCCAGTAGCCCTCGAAGCGGCTCCTACAATGAGCAGTTCTTC

V: TRBV6-5
D: TRBD1
size: -
J: TRBJ1-1
CDR3: CASSYSGPGTGPEAFF
DNA: TGTGCCAGCAGTTACTCAGGTCCCGGGACAGGCCCGGAAGCTTTCTTT

V: TRBV5-1
D: -
size: -
J: TRBJ1-5
CDR3: CASSLQGNSNQPQHF
DNA: TGCGCCAGCAGCCTACAGGGTAATAGCAATCAGCCCCAGCATTTT

V: TRBV9
D: -
size: -
J: TRBJ2-5
CDR3: CASSVNSQETQYF
DNA: TGTGCCAGCAGCGTAAACAGTCAAGAGACCCAGTACTTC

V: TRBV7-2
D: TRBD2
size: -
J: TRBJ2-7
CDR3: CASSLTRENEQYF
DNA: TGTGCCAGCAGCTTAACGCGGGAGAACGAGCAGTACTTC

V: TRBV6-1
D: TRBD1
size: -
J: TRBJ1-4
CDR3: CASSDRDRGKLFF
DNA: TGTGCCAGCAGTGACCGGGACAGGGGAAAACTGTTTTTT